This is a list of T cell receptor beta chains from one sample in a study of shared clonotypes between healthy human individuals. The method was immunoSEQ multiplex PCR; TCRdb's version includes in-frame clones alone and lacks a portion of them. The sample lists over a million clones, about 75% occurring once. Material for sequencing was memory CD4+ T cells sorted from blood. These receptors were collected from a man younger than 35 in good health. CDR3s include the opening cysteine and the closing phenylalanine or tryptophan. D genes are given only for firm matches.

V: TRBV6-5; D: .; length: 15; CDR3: CASRASMGFGQPQHF
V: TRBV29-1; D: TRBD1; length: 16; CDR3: CSVEAGTGPRDEKLFF
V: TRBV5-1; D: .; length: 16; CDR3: CASSLVLPGGQETQYF
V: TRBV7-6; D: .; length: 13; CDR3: CASSLVPSDEQYF
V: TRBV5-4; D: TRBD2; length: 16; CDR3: CASSLLAGGSQETQYF
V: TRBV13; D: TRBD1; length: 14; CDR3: CASSRNRGGNTIYF
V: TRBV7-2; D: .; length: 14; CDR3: CASSFSGAEETQYF
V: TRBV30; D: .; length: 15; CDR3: CAWSRDSGYNYGYTF
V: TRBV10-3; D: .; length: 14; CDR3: CAISVGNSNQPQHF
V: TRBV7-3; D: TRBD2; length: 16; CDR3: CASSPLAGGPTDTQYF